This passage covers 32 T cell receptor beta chains from one sample sequenced in a study of T cells in Graves' hyperthyroidism and ophthalmopathy. Using RNA transcripts as the source, TCR beta CDR3 regions were amplified. RT-PCR in the first round (using the HTBI primer set) targeted the TCR CDR3. Each CDR3 protein is one row after TCRdb ran MiXCR on the multiplex PCR reads. This table has roughly 580,000 distinct CDR3 sequences, around 46% appearing once. Sequenced input: peripheral blood or thyroid tissue (not recorded which). These receptor sequences come from a woman aged 18-29 years with Graves' hyperthyroidism.

V and J are TRBV12-3 or TRBV12-4 and TRBJ1-4, with TRBD1 identical over 7 bases. The V segment lost 8 bases and the J segment 7 bases; nucleotides outside the gene matches: 10. The CDR3 is made up of 14 amino acids. CDR3 in DNA: TGTGCCAGCCGTACAGGGGATGGGGCTGAAAAACTGTTTTTT. Its protein is CASRTGDGAEKLFF.

The CDR3 spells CASSPGLSQETQYF. CDR3 nucleotides: TGTGCCAGCAGCCCGGGACTCAGCCAAGAGACCCAGTACTTC. The rearrangement links TRBV12-3 or TRBV12-4 to TRBJ2-5; a weak D match, TRBD2 (6 bases). The CDR3 contains 14 residues. The V gene lost 6 bases and the J gene lost 1 base, with 12 bases spanning the gap.

On this clonotype itself: This may be a read error, as it is one base from a much larger clone. This chain connects TRBV29-1 to TRBJ1-1; D remains ambiguous. V lost 6 bases and J lost 6, with 20 bases in between. CDR3 length: 14 amino acids. Germline V lookup: CDR1 SQVTM, CDR2 ANQGSEA. Here the CDR3 DNA reads TGCAGCGTGACCGTAACAGAGCGAAGGGCTGAAGCTTTCTTT. This sequence encodes CSVTVTERRAEAFF.

The rearrangement links TRBV19 to TRBJ2-2, with D perhaps TRBD1 or TRBD2 (5 bases each). Germline assignment: CDR1 LNHDA and CDR2 SQIVND (reference sequence). Deletions cut 5 bases from V and 5 bases from J, with 18 bases between. The CDR3 consists of 16 residues. CDR3 protein: CASSDLGTRTTGELFF. The CDR3 DNA reads as TGTGCCAGTAGTGATCTTGGGACCCGAACTACCGGGGAGCTGTTTTTT.

This clonotype occurred a few times. The chain links TRBV7-2 to TRBJ2-7; 7 bases are shared with TRBD1. V trimming: 5 bases; J trimming: 0 bases; junction bases outside the gene matches: 7. This CDR3 has 15 residues. Germline V gives CDR1 SGHTA, CDR2 FQGNSA. The CDR3 region is CASSHSGQSSYEQYF. CDR3 bases: TGTGCCAGCAGCCACTCGGGACAGAGCTCCTACGAGCAGTACTTC. Using reference TRBV7-2 and TRBJ2-7 for the parts outside the CDR3, the full variable domain is GAGVSQSPSNKVTEKGKDVELRCDPISGHTALYWYRQSLGQGLEFLIYFQGNSAPDKSGLPSDRFSAERTGGSVSTLTIQRTQQEDSAVYLCASSHSGQSSYEQYFGPGTRLTVT.

This clonotype was detected a few times. Germline is not matched at one junction end, which may reflect a read error. The rearrangement uses TRBV10-3 and TRBJ2-2; D might be TRBD1 (5 bases). Looked up from germline, CDR1 is ENHRY and CDR2 is SYGVKD. The CDR3 length is 15 residues. CDR3 loop: CASSPDRVNTGELFF. The CDR3 DNA is TGTGCCAGCAGTCCTGACAGAGTGAACACCGGGGAGCTGTTTTTT.

This clonotype appeared a few times. The V and J genes are TRBV2 and TRBJ2-7; 13 bases map to TRBD2. V was clipped by 6 bases and J by 6 bases; unmatched bases: 5. The length of the CDR3 is 14 residues. Germline V lookup: CDR1 SNHLY, CDR2 FYNNEI. In DNA form, the CDR3 reads TGTGCCAGCAGGGGACTAGCGGGGAATTCCGAGCAGTACTTC. Its translation is CASRGLAGNSEQYF. The whole variable domain, filled in from reference TRBV2 and TRBJ2-7, reads EPEVTQTPSHQVTQMGQEVILRCVPISNHLYFYWYRQILGQKVEFLVSFYNNEISEKSEIFDDQFSVERPDGSNFTLKIRSTKLEDSAMYFCASRGLAGNSEQYFGPGTRLTVT.

This chain connects TRBV29-1 to TRBJ1-5, with 7 positions matching TRBD1. This CDR3 region has 13 residues. CDR1 and CDR2 from the germline V gene are SQVTM and ANQGSEA. The V and J ends lost 8 bases and 3 bases, in that order; junction bases with no gene match: 7. The DNA for the CDR3 is TGCAGCACCGAGACAGGGTCCAATCAGCCCCAGCATTTT. It codes for CSTETGSNQPQHF.

The chain has TRBV25-1 and TRBJ2-7; 8 bases fit TRBD1. The V gene end was trimmed by 6 bases and the J gene end by 2 bases; junction bases not matched to a gene: 3. Per germline, CDR1 MGHDK and CDR2 SYGVNS. The CDR3 loop spans 13 amino acids. CDR3 in amino acids: CASSDRGTYEQYF. The CDR3 bases are TGTGCCAGCAGCGACAGGGGTACCTACGAGCAGTACTTC.

V gene TRBV2 combines with J gene TRBJ2-5; a possible D gene is TRBD1 (6 bases). The CDR3 consists of 14 residues. The V and J ends lost 5 bases and 1 base respectively, with 11 bases between them. Germline CDR1 reads SNHLY; CDR2 reads FYNNEI. CDR3 DNA: TGTGCCAGCAGTTACCAGGGGACCCAAGAGACCCAGTACTTC. Translated, it gives CASSYQGTQETQYF.

Comment on this clonotype: An end of the junction differs from the germline gene, which may be a read error. This chain connects TRBV2 to TRBJ1-1; D might be TRBD1 (6 bases). The germline V gene has CDR1 SNHLY and CDR2 FYNNEI. The CDR3 is 15 amino acids. In DNA form, the CDR3 reads TGTGCCAGGGAACTGGGGGCAAGGGATAACACTGAAGCCTTCTTT. Translation: CARELGARDNTEAFF.

This clonotype was seen a handful of times. This rearrangement joins TRBV19 to TRBJ2-7; 8 nucleotides line up with TRBD1. The V and J ends lost 5 bases and 0 bases, in that order; junction bases with no gene match: 6. The CDR3 is made up of 15 amino acids. Germline CDR1 is LNHDA and CDR2 is SQIVND (reference sequence). CDR3 DNA: TGTGCCAGTAGTCCCTGGCAGGGGGCCTCCTACGAGCAGTACTTC. This gives the protein CASSPWQGASYEQYF.

This clonotype was recorded once. J is TRBJ2-2 and V is TRBV7-9, with D possibly called TRBD1 or TRBD2 (6 bases each). There are 16 residues in the CDR3. Germline values: CDR1 SEHNR, CDR2 FQNEAQ (reference sequence). The V end lost 5 bases, the J end lost 4 bases, and 17 bases lay between the germline ends. CDR3 region: CASSPEEGVSTGELFF. As DNA, the CDR3 is TGTGCCAGCAGCCCCGAGGAGGGGGTGAGCACCGGGGAGCTGTTTTTT.

This clonotype occurred many times. The rearrangement links TRBV20-1 to TRBJ2-7; no firm D call. Per germline, CDR1 DFQATT and CDR2 SNEGSKA (reference sequence). This CDR3 contains 11 residues. Trimming removed 5 bases at V and 4 bases at J, with 9 bases between. Here the CDR3 DNA reads TGCAGTGCTCCCATAGTGTACGAGCAGTACTTC. Translated, it gives CSAPIVYEQYF.

Ten or more counts support this clonotype. This sequence joins TRBV2 and TRBJ1-5; the D gene is possibly TRBD1 (5 bases). Per germline, CDR1 SNHLY and CDR2 FYNNEI. The CDR3 loop spans 15 amino acids. Trimming took off 1 base at V and 7 bases at J, with 14 bases between the two ends. The CDR3 coding sequence is TGTGCCAGCAGTGAAGACTGGCAGGGCAGCCAGCCCCAGCATTTT. It encodes CASSEDWQGSQPQHF.

This clonotype showed up many times. At one boundary the junction diverges from the germline segment, which might be a read error. The J gene is TRBJ1-2, the V gene TRBV7-8, with 8 bases matching TRBD1. This CDR3 comprises 13 residues. From germline, CDR1 is SGHVS and CDR2 FQNEAQ. The CDR3 region has the DNA TGTGCCAGCAGCCTGGACAGGGAATATGACTACACCTTC. It encodes CASSLDREYDYTF. The whole variable domain, filled in from reference TRBV7-8 and TRBJ1-2, reads GAGVSQSPRYKVAKRGQDVALRCDPISGHVSLFWYQQALGQGPEFLTYFQNEAQLDKSGLPSDRFFAERPEGSVSTLKIQRTQQEDSAVYLCASSLDREYDYTFGSGTRLTVV.

This clonotype was recorded many times. V usage is TRBV2 and J usage is TRBJ1-4; D is unresolved. Germline lookup yields CDR1 SNHLY and CDR2 FYNNEI. Trimming removed 6 bases at V and 5 bases at J, with 16 bases between. CDR3 length equals 15 residues. CDR3: CASSLEGQLNEKLFF. The CDR3 region has the DNA TGTGCCAGCAGCCTAGAGGGCCAACTGAATGAAAAACTGTTTTTT.

This clonotype was counted a few times. CDR3 loop: CASREERGTGDSPLHF. DNA for the CDR3: TGCGCCAGCAGGGAAGAGCGTGGGACAGGAGATTCACCCCTCCACTTT. The chain has TRBV5-1 and TRBJ1-6; 8 bases are a match to TRBD1. Germline CDR1 is SGHRS and CDR2 is YFSETQ. Germline trimming cut 5 bases from V and 8 bases from J; bases unmatched to any gene: 12. The CDR3 runs 16 residues.

Notes on this clonotype: This may stem from a read error, because a much larger clone lies one nucleotide away. The chain recombines TRBV2 with TRBJ1-1; D is perhaps TRBD1 (6 bases). Trimming cost V 1 base and J 1 base, with 7 bases left between them. The CDR3 spans 14 residues. The germline V gene encodes CDR1 SNHLY and CDR2 FYNNEI. The DNA for the CDR3 is TGTGCCAGCAGTGAAGAACAGGGGAACACTGAAGCTTTCTTT. It translates to CASSEEQGNTEAFF.

On this clonotype: Here the CDR3 omits its conserved ending phenylalanine or tryptophan, so a read error is the likely source. V gene TRBV7-9 combines with J gene TRBJ1-2, with 8 bases identical to TRBD1. The germline CDR1 and CDR2 sequences are SEHNR and FQNEAQ (reference sequence). V dropped 6 bases and J dropped 4; count of bases not matched to a gene: 10. The CDR3 totals 15 residues. As DNA, the CDR3 is TGTGCCAGCAGTCCAACAGGGGGGAGAGGCTATGGCTACACCTCC. Its protein product is CASSPTGGRGYGYTS.

The rearrangement links TRBV24-1 to TRBJ1-4, with D unclear. This CDR3 region has 12 residues. V was trimmed by 6 bases and J by 4 bases, leaving 5 bases between them. The germline gives CDR1 KGHDR, CDR2 SFDVKD. The CDR3: CATSLGNEKLFF. As DNA, the CDR3 is TGTGCCACCAGTCTTGGTAATGAAAAACTGTTTTTT.

The gene calls are TRBV2 and TRBJ2-7; 10 bases are shared with TRBD1. The CDR3 spans 14 residues. V lost 1 base, J lost 5 bases, and 2 bases stayed unmatched. Germline CDR1 is SNHLY and CDR2 is FYNNEI. The CDR3 sequence is CASSEGDRGHEQYF. The CDR3 DNA follows: TGTGCCAGCAGTGAAGGAGACAGGGGGCACGAGCAGTACTTC. The entire variable domain, with the rest obtained from reference TRBV2 and TRBJ2-7, is as follows: EPEVTQTPSHQVTQMGQEVILRCVPISNHLYFYWYRQILGQKVEFLVSFYNNEISEKSEIFDDQFSVERPDGSNFTLKIRSTKLEDSAMYFCASSEGDRGHEQYFGPGTRLTVT.

The chain joins TRBV20-1 to TRBJ2-5, with 7 nucleotides matching TRBD2. Germline CDR1 is DFQATT and CDR2 is SNEGSKA (reference sequence). CDR3 length equals 13 residues. V shed 5 bases and J 3 bases; nucleotides not matched to a gene: 6. CDR3 sequence (DNA): TGCAGTGCTCAAGCGCTAGCGGAAGAGACCCAGTACTTC. Amino acids: CSAQALAEETQYF.

The chain carries TRBV29-1 and TRBJ1-6; D not certain. Trimming pared 8 bases from V and 7 bases from J, leaving 15 bases between. There are 13 residues in the CDR3. Germline CDR1 SQVTM, CDR2 ANQGSEA. This chain's CDR3 is CSLARASNSPLHF. The CDR3 bases are TGCAGCTTGGCCCGGGCCTCAAATTCACCCCTCCACTTT.

Comments on this clonotype: A read error may account for a junction end that differs from germline. The chain couples TRBV19 to TRBJ1-1; no definite D call. The CDR3 sequence is 15 residues long. Germline V gene sequence: CDR1 LNHDA, CDR2 SQIVND (reference sequence). The CDR3 sequence: CASSIVGGLNTEASF. For the CDR3, the DNA is TGTGCCAGTAGTATAGTGGGCGGCCTGAACACTGAAGCTTCCTTT. Full variable domain (outside the CDR3, taken from reference TRBV19 and TRBJ1-1): DGGITQSPKYLFRKEGQNVTLSCEQNLNHDAMYWYRQDPGQGLRLIYYSQIVNDFQKGDIAEGYSVSREKKESFPLTVTSAQKNPTAFYLCASSIVGGLNTEASFGQGTRLTVV.

This clonotype was detected many times. This rearrangement joins TRBV12-3 or TRBV12-4 to TRBJ1-4; 7 bases map to TRBD1. The ends lost 5 bases at V and 5 bases at J; junction bases unmatched: 8. This CDR3 comprises 15 residues. The CDR3, as DNA: TGTGCCAGCAGTAAGGCCGGGACAGCGAATGAAAAACTGTTTTTT. Amino acids: CASSKAGTANEKLFF.

This clonotype has a count of ten or more. The chain recombines TRBV7-2 with TRBJ2-7, with TRBD2 as a possible D gene (6 bases). The germline CDR1 and CDR2 sequences are SGHTA and FQGNSA. CDR3 length: 12 residues. V lost 8 bases and J lost 2, with 10 bases in between. The CDR3 sequence is CASGTPTYEQYF. CDR3 coding DNA: TGTGCCAGCGGGACTCCGACCTACGAGCAGTACTTC.

In the case of this clonotype: At one end the junction does not follow the germline gene, possibly because of a read error. The chain recombines TRBV7-2 with TRBJ1-5; possible D gene TRBD1, 5 bases. Looked up from germline, CDR1 is SGHTA and CDR2 is FQGNSA. This CDR3 is built from 18 residues. The CDR3 sequence is CASSQDPQGADSNQPQHF. The CDR3 DNA follows: TGCGCCAGCAGCCAAGATCCCCAGGGCGCGGATAGCAATCAGCCCCAGCATTTT.

A word on this clonotype: Since a much larger clone is just one base distant, this may be a read error. This chain links TRBV2 with TRBJ2-2; D gene unclear. Germline V gene sequence: CDR1 SNHLY, CDR2 FYNNEI. V was pared by 6 bases and J by 3 bases, with 11 bases between. This CDR3 is 14 amino acids long. The CDR3 region has the DNA TGTGCCAGCAGGGCCGGTGGGGACACCGGGGAGCTGTTTTTT. This encodes CASRAGGDTGELFF. Based on the CDR3 plus reference TRBV2 and TRBJ2-2, the full variable domain is EPEVTQTPSHQVTQMGQEVILRCVPISNHLYFYWYRQILGQKVEFLVSFYNNEISEKSEIFDDQFSVERPDGSNFTLKIRSTKLEDSAMYFCASRAGGDTGELFFGEGSRLTVL.

The rearrangement joins TRBV7-9 to TRBJ2-7; D assignment may be TRBD1 or TRBD2 (6 bases each). This CDR3 has 16 amino acids. Germline V gene data show CDR1 as SEHNR and CDR2 as FQNEAQ (reference sequence). The V end was cut by 6 bases, the J end by 2 bases, with 20 bases between. CDR3 nucleotides: TGTGCCAGCAGTGAAGTGGGGGGCCGGCGTCCCTACGAGCAGTACTTC. Translated: CASSEVGGRRPYEQYF.

This clonotype showed up just a few times. The chain employs TRBV13 and TRBJ2-7, with 7 positions matching TRBD2. Germline lookup yields CDR1 PRHDT and CDR2 FYEKMQ (reference sequence). CDR3 length equals 13 residues. V dropped 8 bases and J dropped 3; count of bases not matched to a gene: 7. DNA for the CDR3: TGTGCCAGCGGACTTGGGGAGGGCTACGAGCAGTACTTC. It is translated as CASGLGEGYEQYF.

This clonotype was seen repeatedly, ten times or more. The J gene is TRBJ2-6, the V gene TRBV6-6; D is unclear. The CDR3 spans 11 residues. Per the germline V gene, CDR1 is MNHNY and CDR2 is SVGAGI (reference sequence). V was shortened by 4 bases and J by 11 bases, with 6 bases between the two germline ends. The CDR3 spells CASSLDYVLTF. DNA for the CDR3: TGTGCCAGCAGTTTAGACTACGTCCTGACTTTC.